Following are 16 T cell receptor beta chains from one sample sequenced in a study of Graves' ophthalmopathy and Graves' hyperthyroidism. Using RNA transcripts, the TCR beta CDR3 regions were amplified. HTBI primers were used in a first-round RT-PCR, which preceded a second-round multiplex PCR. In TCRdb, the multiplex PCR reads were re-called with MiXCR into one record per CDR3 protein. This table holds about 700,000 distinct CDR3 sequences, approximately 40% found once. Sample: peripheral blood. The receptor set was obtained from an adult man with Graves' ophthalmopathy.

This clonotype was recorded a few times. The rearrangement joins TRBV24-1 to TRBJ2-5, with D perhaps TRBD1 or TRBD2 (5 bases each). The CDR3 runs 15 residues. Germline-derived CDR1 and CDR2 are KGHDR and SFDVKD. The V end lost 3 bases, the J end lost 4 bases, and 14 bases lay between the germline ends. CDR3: CATSDPGPMTETQYF. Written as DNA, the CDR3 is TGTGCCACCAGTGATCCGGGACCCATGACAGAGACCCAGTACTTC.

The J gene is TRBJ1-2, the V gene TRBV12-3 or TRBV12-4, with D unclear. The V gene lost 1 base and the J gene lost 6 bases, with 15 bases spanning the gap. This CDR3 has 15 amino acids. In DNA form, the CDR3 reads TGTGCCAGCAGTTTAGGAGGGAGCCGCTTAAATGGCTACACCTTC. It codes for CASSLGGSRLNGYTF.

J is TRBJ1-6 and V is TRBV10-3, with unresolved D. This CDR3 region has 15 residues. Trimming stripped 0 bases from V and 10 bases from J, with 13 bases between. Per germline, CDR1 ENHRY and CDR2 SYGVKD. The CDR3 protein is CAISESMGARSPLHF. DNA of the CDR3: TGTGCCATCAGTGAGTCGATGGGAGCCAGGTCACCCCTCCACTTT.

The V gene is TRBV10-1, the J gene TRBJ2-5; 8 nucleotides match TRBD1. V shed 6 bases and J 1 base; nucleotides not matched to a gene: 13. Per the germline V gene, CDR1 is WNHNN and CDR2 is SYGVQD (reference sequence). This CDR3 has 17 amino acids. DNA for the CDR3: TGCGCCAGCAGCCAAGATAGGCCCGGGACAGGCCAAGAGACCCAGTACTTC. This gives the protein CASSQDRPGTGQETQYF.

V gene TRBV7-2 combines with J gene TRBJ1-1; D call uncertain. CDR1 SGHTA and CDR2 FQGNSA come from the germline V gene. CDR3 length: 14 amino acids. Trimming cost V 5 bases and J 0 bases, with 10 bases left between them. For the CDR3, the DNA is TGTGCCAGCAGCCCCCAGGTCGTGAACACTGAAGCTTTCTTT. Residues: CASSPQVVNTEAFF.

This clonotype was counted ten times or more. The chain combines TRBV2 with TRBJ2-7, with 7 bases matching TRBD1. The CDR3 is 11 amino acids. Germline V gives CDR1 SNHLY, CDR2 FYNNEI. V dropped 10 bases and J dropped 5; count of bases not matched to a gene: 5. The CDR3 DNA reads TGTGCCACCACGACAGGGCACGAGCAGTACTTC. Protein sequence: CATTTGHEQYF.

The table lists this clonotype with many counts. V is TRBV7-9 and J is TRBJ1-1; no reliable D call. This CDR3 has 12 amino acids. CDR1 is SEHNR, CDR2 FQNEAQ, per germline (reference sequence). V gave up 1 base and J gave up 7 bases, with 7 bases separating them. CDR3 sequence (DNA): TGTGCCAGCAGCTTAGTAGCGGGTGAAGCTTTCTTT. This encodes CASSLVAGEAFF.

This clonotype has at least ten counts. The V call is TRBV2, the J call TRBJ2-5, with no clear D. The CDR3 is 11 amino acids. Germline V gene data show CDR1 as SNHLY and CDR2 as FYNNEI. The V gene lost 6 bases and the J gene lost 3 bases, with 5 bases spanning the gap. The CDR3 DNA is TGTGCCAGCAGCACAAAAGAGACCCAGTACTTC. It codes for CASSTKETQYF. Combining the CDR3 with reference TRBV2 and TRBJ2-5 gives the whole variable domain EPEVTQTPSHQVTQMGQEVILRCVPISNHLYFYWYRQILGQKVEFLVSFYNNEISEKSEIFDDQFSVERPDGSNFTLKIRSTKLEDSAMYFCASSTKETQYFGPGTRLLVL.

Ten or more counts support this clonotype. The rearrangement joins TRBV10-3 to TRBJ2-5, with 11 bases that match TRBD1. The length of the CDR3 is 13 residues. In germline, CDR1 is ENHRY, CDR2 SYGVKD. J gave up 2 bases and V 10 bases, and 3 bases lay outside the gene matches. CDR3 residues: CATRDRGQETQYF. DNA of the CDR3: TGTGCCACCCGGGACAGGGGGCAAGAGACCCAGTACTTC.

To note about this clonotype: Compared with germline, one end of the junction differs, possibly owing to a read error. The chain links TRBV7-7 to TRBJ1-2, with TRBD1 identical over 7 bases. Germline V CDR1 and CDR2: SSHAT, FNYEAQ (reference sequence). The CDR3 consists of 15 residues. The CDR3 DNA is TGTGCTAGCAGCTTAGAGTCAGGGACAGCCTATGGCTACACCTTC. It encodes CASSLESGTAYGYTF.

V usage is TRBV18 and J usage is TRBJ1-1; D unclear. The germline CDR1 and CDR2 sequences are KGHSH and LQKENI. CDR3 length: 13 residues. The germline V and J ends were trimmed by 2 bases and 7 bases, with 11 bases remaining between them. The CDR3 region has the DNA TGTGCCAGCTCACCAGGTACAGACAATGAAGCTTTCTTT. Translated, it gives CASSPGTDNEAFF.

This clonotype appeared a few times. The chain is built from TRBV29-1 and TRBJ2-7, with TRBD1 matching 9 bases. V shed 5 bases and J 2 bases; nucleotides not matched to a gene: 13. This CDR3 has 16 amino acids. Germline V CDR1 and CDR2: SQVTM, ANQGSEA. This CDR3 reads CSVIGQGLTAPYEQYF. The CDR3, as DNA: TGCAGCGTTATCGGACAGGGGTTGACTGCCCCCTACGAGCAGTACTTC.

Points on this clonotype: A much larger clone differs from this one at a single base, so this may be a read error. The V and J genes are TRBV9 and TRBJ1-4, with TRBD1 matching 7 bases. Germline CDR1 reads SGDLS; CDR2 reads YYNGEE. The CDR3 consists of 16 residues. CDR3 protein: CASSVGPTGANGKLFF. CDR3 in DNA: TGTGCCAGCAGCGTAGGACCCACAGGGGCTAATGGAAAACTGTTTTTT.

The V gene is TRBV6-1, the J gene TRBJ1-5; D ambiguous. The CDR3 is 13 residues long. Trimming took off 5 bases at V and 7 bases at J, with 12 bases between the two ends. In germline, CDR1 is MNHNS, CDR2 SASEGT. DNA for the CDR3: TGTGCCAGCAGTTACGTCGTGGGACAGCCCCAGCATTTT. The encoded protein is CASSYVVGQPQHF.

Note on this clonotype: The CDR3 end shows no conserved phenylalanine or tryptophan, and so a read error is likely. The CDR3 nucleotides are TGTGCCAGCAGCCGGCCCAGGGCGTTGAGCTCCTATAATTCACCCCTCCACCTT. Residues: CASSRPRALSSYNSPLHL. The rearrangement links TRBV11-2 to TRBJ1-6; possibly TRBD1 for D (5 bases). Germline CDR1 SGHAT, CDR2 FQNNGV. Trimming cost V 5 bases and J 0 bases, with 17 bases left between them. This CDR3 is 18 amino acids long.

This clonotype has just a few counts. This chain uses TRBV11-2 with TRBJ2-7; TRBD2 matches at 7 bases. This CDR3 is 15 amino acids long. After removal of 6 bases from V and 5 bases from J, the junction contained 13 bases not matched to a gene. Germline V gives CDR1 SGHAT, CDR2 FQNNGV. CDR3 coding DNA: TGTGCCAGCAGTTACTCGTCTCGCGGGAGCGACGAGCAGTACTTC. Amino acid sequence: CASSYSSRGSDEQYF. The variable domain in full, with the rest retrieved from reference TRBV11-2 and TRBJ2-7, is EAGVAQSPRYKIIEKRQSVAFWCNPISGHATLYWYQQILGQGPKLLIQFQNNGVVDDSQLPKDRFSAERLKGVDSTLKIQPAKLEDSAVYLCASSYSSRGSDEQYFGPGTRLTVT.